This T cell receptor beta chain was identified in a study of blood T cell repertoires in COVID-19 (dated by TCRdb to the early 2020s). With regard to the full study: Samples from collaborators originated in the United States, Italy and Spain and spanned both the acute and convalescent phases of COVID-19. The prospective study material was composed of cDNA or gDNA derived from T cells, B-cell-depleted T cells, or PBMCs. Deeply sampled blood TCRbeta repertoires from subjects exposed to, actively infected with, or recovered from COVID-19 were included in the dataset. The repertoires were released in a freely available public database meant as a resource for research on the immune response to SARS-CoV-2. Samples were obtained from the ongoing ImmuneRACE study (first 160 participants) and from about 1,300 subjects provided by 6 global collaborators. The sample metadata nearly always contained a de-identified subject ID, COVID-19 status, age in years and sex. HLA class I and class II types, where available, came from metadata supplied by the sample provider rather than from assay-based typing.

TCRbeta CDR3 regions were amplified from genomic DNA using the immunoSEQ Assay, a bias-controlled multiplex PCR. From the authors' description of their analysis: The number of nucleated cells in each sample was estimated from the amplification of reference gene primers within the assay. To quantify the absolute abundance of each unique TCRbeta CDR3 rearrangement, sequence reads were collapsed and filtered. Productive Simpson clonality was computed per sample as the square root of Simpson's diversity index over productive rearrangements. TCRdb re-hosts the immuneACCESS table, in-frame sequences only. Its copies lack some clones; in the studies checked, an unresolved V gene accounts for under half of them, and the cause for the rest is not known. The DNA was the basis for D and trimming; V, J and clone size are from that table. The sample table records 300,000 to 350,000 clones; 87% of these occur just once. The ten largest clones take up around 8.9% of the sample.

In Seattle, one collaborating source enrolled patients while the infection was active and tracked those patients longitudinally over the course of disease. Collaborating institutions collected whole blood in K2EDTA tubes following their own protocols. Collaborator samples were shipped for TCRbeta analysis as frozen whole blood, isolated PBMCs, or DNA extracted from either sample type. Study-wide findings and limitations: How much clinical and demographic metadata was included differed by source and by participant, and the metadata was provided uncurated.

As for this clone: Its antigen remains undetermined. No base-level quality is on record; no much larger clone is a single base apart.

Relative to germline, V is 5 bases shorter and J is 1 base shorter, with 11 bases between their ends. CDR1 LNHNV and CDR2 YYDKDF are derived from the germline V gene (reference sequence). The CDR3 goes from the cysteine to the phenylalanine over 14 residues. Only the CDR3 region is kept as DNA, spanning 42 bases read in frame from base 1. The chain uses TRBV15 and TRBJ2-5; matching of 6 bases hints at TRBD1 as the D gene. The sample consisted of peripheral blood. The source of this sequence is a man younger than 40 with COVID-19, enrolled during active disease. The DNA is TGTGCCACCAGCGGGGGCTCAGCCCAAGAGACCCAGTACTTC. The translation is CATSGGSAQETQYF. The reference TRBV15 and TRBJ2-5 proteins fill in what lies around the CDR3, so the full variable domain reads DAMVIQNPRYQVTQFGKPVTLSCSQTLNHNVMYWYQQKSSQAPKLLFHYYDKDFNNEADTPDNFQSRRPNTSFCFLDIRSPGLGDTAMYLCATSGGSAQETQYFGPGTRLLVL.